This is a list of T cell receptor beta chains from one sample in a study of blood T cell repertoires in COVID-19. Here immunoSEQ multiplex PCR was the method, and the copy in TCRdb shows in-frame clones only, minus some. The repertoire holds about 270,000 clones, with roughly 84% as singletons. Sequencing was performed on peripheral blood. The receptors were sampled from a woman between 18 and 29 years old with acute or convalescent COVID-19. Each CDR3 is given with its conserved first and last residue. Fields, in order: V gene, D gene, J gene, clone size, CDR3 DNA, CDR3 protein. D genes are given only for firm matches. Rows may omit the clone size; those that give it use once, few, many or a size class.

TRBV11-2,TRBD2,TRBJ2-2,-,TGTGCCAGCAGCTTAGGACTAGCGGGCACCGGGGAGCTGTTTTTT,CASSLGLAGTGELFF
TRBV7-2,-,TRBJ2-1,-,TGTGCCAGCAGCTTATTCAAGGGGACCTACAATGAGCAGTTCTTC,CASSLFKGTYNEQFF
TRBV2,TRBD1,TRBJ1-2,-,TGTGCCAGCAGTGTAGGGCGGGGACAGGAAAGTTATCGATATGGCTACACCTTC,CASSVGRGQESYRYGYTF
TRBV5-8,TRBD1,TRBJ1-2,-,TGTGCCAGCAGCCACCTACAGGGGCGGCTCTATGGCTACACCTTC,CASSHLQGRLYGYTF
TRBV6-2/TRBV6-3,TRBD1,TRBJ1-1,-,TGTGCCAGCAGTCGACAGGGGACTGAAGCTTTCTTT,CASSRQGTEAFF
TRBV7-3,-,TRBJ1-1,-,TGTGCCAGCAGCTTCAGGATGAACACTGAAGCTTTCTTT,CASSFRMNTEAFF
TRBV6-6,TRBD1,TRBJ1-4,-,TGTGCCAGCAGTCCTAGACAGGGGAGGGGAACTAATGAAAAACTGTTTTTT,CASSPRQGRGTNEKLFF
TRBV21-1,-,TRBJ2-3,-,TGTGCCAGCAGCATTTATATGGGGGTAGCGGAGGAAGTCGGGGATACGCAGTATTTT,CASSIYMGVAEEVGDTQYF
TRBV4-3,-,TRBJ2-1,-,TGCGCCAGCAGCCACTTTTTAGCGGCTAAGAGCTCCTACAATGAGCAGTTCTTC,CASSHFLAAKSSYNEQFF
TRBV6-2/TRBV6-3,TRBD1,TRBJ2-7,-,TGTGCCAGCAGCAACCGGGACAGAGGTTCATACGAGCAGTACTTC,CASSNRDRGSYEQYF
TRBV7-2,-,TRBJ1-6,-,TGTGCCAGCAGCTTAAGAGGACAGACCTATAATTCACCCCTCCACTTT,CASSLRGQTYNSPLHF
TRBV30,-,TRBJ1-2,-,TGTGCCTGGAAGGGAGGCAGGGACTATGGCTACACCTTC,CAWKGGRDYGYTF
TRBV24-1,-,TRBJ2-5,-,TGTGCCACCAGCGACCCGGGAAGGGGGATGGAGACCCAGTACTTC,CATSDPGRGMETQYF
TRBV7-4,TRBD1,TRBJ2-7,-,TGTGCCAGCAGCCTACCGGGACAGGGGGTTTGTGAGCAGTACTTC,CASSLPGQGVCEQYF
TRBV11-2,-,TRBJ2-1,-,TGTGCCAGCAGGGGCAGCCACAATGAGCAGTTCTTC,CASRGSHNEQFF
TRBV2,TRBD2,TRBJ2-2,-,TGTGCCAGCAGCCCGGGACTAAAGCGCACCGGGGAGCTGTTTTTT,CASSPGLKRTGELFF
TRBV24-1,-,TRBJ2-2,-,TGTGCCACCAGTGACCCCTCTAGCACAGGGGGGGAGCTGTTTTTT,CATSDPSSTGGELFF
TRBV19,TRBD2,TRBJ2-3,many,TGTGCCAGTAGTCTCCTAGCGGGAGGCGGCACAGATACGCAGTATTTT,CASSLLAGGGTDTQYF
TRBV20-1,-,TRBJ2-7,once,TGCAGTGCTAGTGGTCGGGAATACGAGCAGTACTTC,CSASGREYEQYF
TRBV15,TRBD1,TRBJ1-5,-,TGTGCCACCAGCAGAGAACTTAGCTATGGACAGGTCAATCAGCCCCAGCATTTT,CATSRELSYGQVNQPQHF
TRBV30,TRBD1,TRBJ1-2,-,TGTGCCTTCAAGAGGGGGCGTCTCCCCTCCTATGGCTACACCTTC,CAFKRGRLPSYGYTF
TRBV6-5,TRBD1,TRBJ1-4,-,TGTGCCAGCAGTTACTCGACGGACAGGATCGAAAAACTGTTTTTT,CASSYSTDRIEKLFF
TRBV27,-,TRBJ1-1,-,TGTGCCAGCAGCAACTCCATCTTTTGGACTGAAGCTTTCTTT,CASSNSIFWTEAFF
TRBV5-5,-,TRBJ1-2,-,TGTGCCAGCAGCCCGGAGGGGAGCACCCTCTATGGCTACACCTTC,CASSPEGSTLYGYTF
TRBV28,TRBD2,TRBJ2-3,-,TGTGCCAGCAGTTTCTTGGGACTAGCGGGCCTCCCAGATACGCAGTATTTT,CASSFLGLAGLPDTQYF